This TCR beta chain was documented in a study of cytomegalovirus exposure and HLA in healthy donors. CDR1 and CDR2 (germline): SQVTM, ANQGSEA. The CDR3 spans 12 residues. Trimming stripped 7 bases from V and 1 base from J, with 9 bases between. 13 Jbeta primers and 60 Vbeta primers were used for the PCR. Profiled with immunoSEQ multiplex PCR; TCRdb holds only in-frame clones, not every one. Here the sample table reports about 110,000 clones. The chain links TRBV29-1 to TRBJ2-3; D is perhaps TRBD1 (6 bases). The source of this sequence is a man aged 40-49 years in good health and CMV-seropositive. Sequenced sample: PBMCs. The chain's CDR3 is CSGRTGTDTQYF. The CDR3 coding sequence is TGCAGCGGACGGACAGGCACAGATACGCAGTATTTT.